This T cell receptor beta chain was recorded in a study of cytomegalovirus exposure and HLA in healthy donors. Study as a whole: Researchers previously reported finding fewer than 140 million unique TCR beta sequences from roughly 200 million T cells. HLA-typed donors were the source of tens of millions of unique TCRs, which an early data release held.

This PCR relied on a set of 60 Vbeta primers and 13 Jbeta primers. Data came from immunoSEQ multiplex PCR; TCRdb stores just in-frame clones and leaves some out. The sample lists more than 85,000 clones, roughly 80% occurring once. Findings and caveats of the study: The authors enumerated over 150 TCR beta chains as linked to cytomegalovirus.

A word on this clone: Its antigen is still unknown.

Looked up from germline, CDR1 is SQVTM and CDR2 is ANQGSEA. This CDR3 has 14 residues. The V and J ends lost 1 base and 6 bases respectively, with 13 bases between them. The sample comprised PBMCs. The chain carries TRBV29-1 and TRBJ2-1; weak D call: TRBD1 (5 bases). This receptor was taken from a man aged 25 to 40 in good health and CMV-seropositive. This CDR3 reads CSVEGMTASNEQFF. The CDR3 DNA is TGCAGCGTTGAAGGGATGACAGCTAGCAATGAGCAGTTCTTC.